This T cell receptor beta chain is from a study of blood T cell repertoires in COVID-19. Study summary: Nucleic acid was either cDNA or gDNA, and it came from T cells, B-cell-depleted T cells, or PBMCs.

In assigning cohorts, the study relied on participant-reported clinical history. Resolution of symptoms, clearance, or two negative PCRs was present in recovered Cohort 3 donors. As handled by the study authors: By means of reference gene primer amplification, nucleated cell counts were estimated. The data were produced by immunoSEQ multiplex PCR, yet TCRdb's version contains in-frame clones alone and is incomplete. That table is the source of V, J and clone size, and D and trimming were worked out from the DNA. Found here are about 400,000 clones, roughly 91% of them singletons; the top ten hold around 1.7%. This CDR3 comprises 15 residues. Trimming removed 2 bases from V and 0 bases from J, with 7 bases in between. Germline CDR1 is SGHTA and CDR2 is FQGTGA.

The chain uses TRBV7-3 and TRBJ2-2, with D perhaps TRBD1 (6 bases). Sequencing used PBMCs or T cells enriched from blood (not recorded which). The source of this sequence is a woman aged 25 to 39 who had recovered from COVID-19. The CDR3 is CASSLSGANTGELFF. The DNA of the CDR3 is TGTGCCAGCAGCTTATCAGGGGCGAACACCGGGGAGCTGTTTTTT.